These 11 T cell receptor beta chains were all obtained from the same sample, sequenced in a study of identifying expanded T cells in peripheral blood. Generated by immunoSEQ multiplex PCR, the TCRdb table keeps only in-frame clones and is missing some. This sample has about 85,000 clones; 89% occur once, and the top ten carry around 3%. The material sequenced was blood. The receptor set was obtained from a person aged 18 to 69 in good health.

The V and J genes are TRBV27 and TRBJ2-7, with TRBD1 matching over 7 bases. CDR3 length equals 13 residues. V lost 4 bases and J lost 5; bases outside the gene matches: 5. Looked up from germline, CDR1 is MNHEY and CDR2 is SMNVEV (reference sequence). The CDR3 bases are TGTGCCAGCAGTTCAGGACAGGCCGACGAGCAGTACTTC. This sequence encodes CASSSGQADEQYF.

V usage is TRBV2 and J usage is TRBJ2-1; 8 bases align to TRBD2. Germline CDR1 SNHLY, CDR2 FYNNEI. J lost 8 bases, V lost 5 bases, and 5 bases had no gene match. The CDR3 contains 13 residues. This CDR3 is CASSMGLVDEQFF. In DNA form, the CDR3 reads TGTGCCAGCAGTATGGGACTAGTGGATGAGCAGTTCTTC.

The chain couples TRBV7-2 to TRBJ1-1; tentatively, D is TRBD1 (6 bases). Per germline, CDR1 SGHTA and CDR2 FQGNSA. The V and J ends lost 2 bases and 8 bases respectively, with 9 bases between them. The CDR3 is made up of 12 amino acids. The CDR3 sequence: CASSLKTGEAFF. Here the CDR3 DNA reads TGTGCCAGCAGCTTAAAGACAGGAGAAGCTTTCTTT.

The rearrangement joins TRBV5-6 to TRBJ2-4, with a possible D match to TRBD1 (5 bases). The germline gives CDR1 SGHDT, CDR2 YYEEEE. CDR3 length: 14 amino acids. The V end was cut by 0 bases, the J end by 3 bases, with 7 bases between. The CDR3 nucleotides are TGTGCCAGCAGCTTGGCCGACAGCAAAAACATTCAGTACTTC. Its translation: CASSLADSKNIQYF. Drawing the rest from reference TRBV5-6 and TRBJ2-4, the complete variable domain is DAGVTQSPTHLIKTRGQQVTLRCSPKSGHDTVSWYQQALGQGPQFIFQYYEEEERQRGNFPDRFSGHQFPNYSSELNVNALLLGDSALYLCASSLADSKNIQYFGAGTRLSVL.

The chain is built from TRBV2 and TRBJ2-6, with D uncertain. The germline V gene has CDR1 SNHLY and CDR2 FYNNEI. The length of the CDR3 is 14 residues. The V and J ends lost 6 bases and 2 bases respectively, with 8 bases between them. The CDR3 bases are TGTGCCAGCAGAGATAGGGCTGGGGCCAACGTCCTGACTTTC. Translating it yields CASRDRAGANVLTF. Full variable domain (outside the CDR3, taken from reference TRBV2 and TRBJ2-6): EPEVTQTPSHQVTQMGQEVILRCVPISNHLYFYWYRQILGQKVEFLVSFYNNEISEKSEIFDDQFSVERPDGSNFTLKIRSTKLEDSAMYFCASRDRAGANVLTFGAGSRLTVL.

This chain connects TRBV19 to TRBJ2-3; 10 nucleotides match TRBD1. The germline V gene encodes CDR1 LNHDA and CDR2 SQIVND (reference sequence). The CDR3 is 15 residues long. Losses at the gene ends were 4 bases for V and 3 bases for J; bases not matched to a gene: 4. The CDR3 region has the DNA TGTGCCAGTAGTACCGGGACAGGGGTGACAGATACGCAGTATTTT. Its protein product is CASSTGTGVTDTQYF.

CDR3 sequence reads: CASSEARGQYEKLFF. The CDR3 coding sequence is TGTGCCAGCAGTGAAGCGAGAGGCCAATATGAAAAACTGTTTTTT. V and J are TRBV6-1 and TRBJ1-4; D is ambiguous. The CDR3 contains 15 residues. The V end was cut by 0 bases, the J end by 6 bases, with 11 bases between. The germline V gene encodes CDR1 MNHNS and CDR2 SASEGT.

This chain connects TRBV4-2 to TRBJ2-1; weak D call: TRBD2 (6 bases). Germline CDR1 LGHNA, CDR2 YNFKEQ. Trimming stripped 4 bases from V and 6 bases from J, with 13 bases between. CDR3 size: 14 residues. CDR3 nucleotides: TGTGCCAGCAGCCGGGGGGAGGATTTCAATGAGCAGTTCTTC. It translates to CASSRGEDFNEQFF.

V is TRBV10-2 and J is TRBJ2-1; D gene uncertain. Germline V CDR1 and CDR2: WSHSY, SAAADI. This CDR3 spans 14 amino acids. V lost 6 bases and J 0 bases, leaving 9 bases between the germline ends. This CDR3 reads CASRFLDSYNEQFF. The CDR3 DNA reads TGCGCCAGCAGGTTCTTAGACTCCTACAATGAGCAGTTCTTC.

The chain couples TRBV10-3 to TRBJ2-3; no firm D call. The germline V and J ends were trimmed by 0 bases and 4 bases, with 8 bases remaining between them. Germline values: CDR1 ENHRY, CDR2 SYGVKD. The CDR3 is 14 residues long. CDR3 nucleotides: TGTGCCATCAGTGAGTCGTTTTTCTCAGATACGCAGTATTTT. Its protein is CAISESFFSDTQYF.

The chain links TRBV5-1 to TRBJ2-2, with D unresolved. Germline CDR1 and CDR2: SGHRS and YFSETQ. With 2 bases removed from V and 3 bases from J, the gap between germline ends came to 2 bases. The CDR3 sequence is 12 residues long. The CDR3 sequence: CASSFYTGELFF. The DNA of the CDR3 is TGCGCCAGCAGCTTTTACACCGGGGAGCTGTTTTTT.